This entry features one TCR beta chain sequence. Study processing details: The authors estimated nucleated cell counts from reference gene primer amplification. Sequenced by immunoSEQ multiplex PCR; TCRdb stores in-frame clones only, minus some. V, J and clone size derive from that table, while D and trimming were established from the DNA sequence. The data show fewer than 300,000 clones, 85% to 90% seen once. This entry belongs to a study of blood T cell repertoires in COVID-19. At the level of the study: Italy, Spain and the United States were the sources of the convalescent and acute COVID-19 samples. T cells, B-cell-depleted T cells, or PBMCs supplied cDNA or gDNA.

V lost 4 bases to trimming and J lost 5 bases, with 10 bases between them. The CDR3 is made up of 13 amino acids. Germline-derived CDR1 and CDR2 are SGHDT and YYEEEE. The source of this sequence is a human donor in a cohort sampled during active COVID-19. Material: peripheral blood. The chain links TRBV5-6 to TRBJ1-5; tentative D call: TRBD1 (6 bases). The CDR3 loop is CASSPGVYQPQHF. CDR3 nucleotides: TGTGCCAGCAGCCCAGGGGTCTATCAGCCCCAGCATTTT.